Presented here are 2 T cell receptor beta chains from one specimen sequenced in a study of T-cell reconstitution after alpha-beta-depleted transplantation in children. Preparation of the TCRbeta library involved a method that used unique molecular identifiers. TCRdb itself ran the PCR reads through MiXCR, one entry per CDR3 protein. Of about 340,000 distinct CDR3 sequences detected, around 15% appear once; the ten largest clones hold approximately 38%. Here the sequenced sample was PBMCs, mostly from graft donor cells, taken 360 days after TCRalphabeta/CD19-depleted stem cell transplant. The receptors derive from a male patient between 2 and 15 years old who had a stem cell transplant for acute lymphoblastic leukemia, so the T cells may come from the graft donor.

This clonotype was found a few times. The chain uses TRBV20-1 and TRBJ2-7; D may be TRBD1 (5 bases). V was shortened by 3 bases and J by 5 bases, with 20 bases between the two germline ends. The germline gives CDR1 DFQATT, CDR2 SNEGSKA (reference sequence). The CDR3 loop spans 15 amino acids. CDR3 sequence (DNA): TGCAGTGCTAGGGTCTTAGGACACTTAAGGGACGAGCAGTACTTC. It is translated as CSARVLGHLRDEQYF.

The chain is built from TRBV5-4 and TRBJ2-5; 7 positions match TRBD2. Germline CDR1 is SGHNT and CDR2 is YYREEE (reference sequence). The CDR3 extends over 15 amino acids. Trimming removed 4 bases from V and 3 bases from J; junction bases left unmatched: 9. CDR3 sequence reads: CASSHTGGGEETQYF. As DNA, the CDR3 is TGTGCCAGCAGCCACACCGGGGGAGGGGAAGAGACCCAGTACTTC.